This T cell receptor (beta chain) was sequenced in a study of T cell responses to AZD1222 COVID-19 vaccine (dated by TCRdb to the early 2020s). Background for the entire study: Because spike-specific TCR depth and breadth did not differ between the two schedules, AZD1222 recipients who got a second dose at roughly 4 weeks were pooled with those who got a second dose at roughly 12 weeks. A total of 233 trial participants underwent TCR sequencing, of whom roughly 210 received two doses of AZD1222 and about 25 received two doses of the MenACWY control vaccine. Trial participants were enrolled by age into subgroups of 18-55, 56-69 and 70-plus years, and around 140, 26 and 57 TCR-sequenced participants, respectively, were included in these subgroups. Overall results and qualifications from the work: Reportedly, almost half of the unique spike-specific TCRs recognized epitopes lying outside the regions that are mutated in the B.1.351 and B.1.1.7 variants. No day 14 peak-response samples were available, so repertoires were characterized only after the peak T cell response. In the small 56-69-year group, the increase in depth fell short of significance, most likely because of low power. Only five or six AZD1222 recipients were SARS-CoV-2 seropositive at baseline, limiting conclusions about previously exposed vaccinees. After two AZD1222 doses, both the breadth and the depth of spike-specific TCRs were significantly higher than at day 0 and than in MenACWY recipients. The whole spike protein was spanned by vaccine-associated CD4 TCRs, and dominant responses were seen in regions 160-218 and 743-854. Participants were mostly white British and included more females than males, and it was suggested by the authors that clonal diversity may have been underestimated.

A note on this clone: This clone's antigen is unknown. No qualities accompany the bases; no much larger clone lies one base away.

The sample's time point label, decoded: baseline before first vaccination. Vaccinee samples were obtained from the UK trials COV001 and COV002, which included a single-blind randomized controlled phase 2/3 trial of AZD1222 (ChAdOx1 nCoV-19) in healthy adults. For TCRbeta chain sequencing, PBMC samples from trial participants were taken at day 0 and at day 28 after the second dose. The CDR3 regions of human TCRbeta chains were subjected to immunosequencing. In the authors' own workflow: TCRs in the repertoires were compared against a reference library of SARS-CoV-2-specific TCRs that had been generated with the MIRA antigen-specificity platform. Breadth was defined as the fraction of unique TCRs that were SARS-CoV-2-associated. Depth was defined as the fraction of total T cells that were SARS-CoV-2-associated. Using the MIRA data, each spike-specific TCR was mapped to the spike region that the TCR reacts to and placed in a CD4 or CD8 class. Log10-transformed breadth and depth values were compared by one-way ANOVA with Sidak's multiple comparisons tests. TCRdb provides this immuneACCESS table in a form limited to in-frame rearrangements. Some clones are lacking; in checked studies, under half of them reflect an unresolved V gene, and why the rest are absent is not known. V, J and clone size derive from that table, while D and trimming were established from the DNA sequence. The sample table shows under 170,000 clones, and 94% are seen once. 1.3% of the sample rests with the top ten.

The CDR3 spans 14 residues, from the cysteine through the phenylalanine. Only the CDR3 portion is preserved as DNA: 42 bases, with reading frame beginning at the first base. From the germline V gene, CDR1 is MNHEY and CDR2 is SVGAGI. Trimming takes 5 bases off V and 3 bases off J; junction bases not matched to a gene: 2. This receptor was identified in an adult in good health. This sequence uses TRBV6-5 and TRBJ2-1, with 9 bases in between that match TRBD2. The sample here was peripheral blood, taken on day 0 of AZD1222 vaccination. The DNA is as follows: TGTGCCAGCAGTCCTAGCGGGGTCTACAATGAGCAGTTCTTC. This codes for CASSPSGVYNEQFF.